Listed here are 5 T cell receptor beta chains from one sample, sequenced in a study of Ad26.COV2.S vaccination and SARS-CoV-2 variants. The data were produced by immunoSEQ multiplex PCR, yet TCRdb's version contains in-frame clones alone and is incomplete. The sample shows hundreds of thousands of clones, about four fifths of them seen only once. Treatment noted: around 19 received Ad26.COV2.S at low or high dose, single or two shots; roughly five received placebo; per-sample allocation not given. Sampling was performed 63 days after the first vaccine or placebo injection. Sample: peripheral blood, taken in a trial of Ad26.COV2.S vaccine versus placebo. The receptors shown here come from a person between 18 and 65 years old who received the Ad26.COV2.S COVID-19 vaccine or a placebo.

V is TRBV27 and J is TRBJ2-3; TRBD1 agrees at 9 bases. The V gene's germline CDR1 is MNHEY and CDR2 SMNVEV (reference sequence). V was pared by 2 bases and J by 2 bases, with 5 bases of the junction left unmatched. This CDR3 is built from 16 residues. The CDR3 DNA sequence: TGTGCCAGCAGTTTAGATGGACAGGGGACCACAGATACGCAGTATTTT. Translating gives CASSLDGQGTTDTQYF.

This clone was seen only a few times. The chain joins TRBV4-1 to TRBJ1-2; D gene ambiguous. The CDR3 covers 14 residues. The V end was cut by 1 base, the J end by 7 bases, with 13 bases between. The germline V gene encodes CDR1 MGHRA and CDR2 YSYEKL. This CDR3 reads CASSQVGRRAGYTF. The CDR3 nucleotides read TGCGCCAGCAGCCAAGTCGGGAGGAGGGCTGGCTACACCTTC.

This CDR3 is CASSSSSYEQYF. The DNA of the CDR3 is TGTGCCAGCAGTTCCTCCAGCTACGAGCAGTACTTC. The chain has TRBV6-6 and TRBJ2-7, with D hard to call. The CDR3 has 12 residues. Per germline, CDR1 MNHNY and CDR2 SVGAGI (reference sequence). The V end lost 4 bases, the J end lost 3 bases, and 7 bases lay between the germline ends.

The genes are TRBV10-3 and TRBJ2-3; D uncertain. Germline CDR1 is ENHRY and CDR2 is SYGVKD. This CDR3 comprises 14 residues. Between the trimmed V and J ends, which lost 6 bases and 2 bases, there was a span of 12 bases. The CDR3 loop is CAISQTESTDTQYF. CDR3 in DNA: TGTGCCATCAGCCAGACGGAATCCACAGATACGCAGTATTTT.

The chain links TRBV19 to TRBJ2-7, with TRBD2 matching 12 bases. Germline CDR1 LNHDA, CDR2 SQIVND (reference sequence). The length of the CDR3 is 15 residues. The ends lost 8 bases at V and 3 bases at J; junction bases unmatched: 8. In DNA, the CDR3 is TGTGCCAGTTCCCAAGGACTAGCGGGGAGCTACGAGCAGTACTTC. Translation gives CASSQGLAGSYEQYF.